This TCR beta chain was obtained from a study of cytomegalovirus exposure and HLA in healthy donors (dated 2017 in TCRdb). Notes on the research overall: An earlier analysis of around 600 of the donors reported more than 250 Gb of sequence data and about 100 million unique TCR beta sequences from about 179 million T cells. A separate validation cohort of 100 to 150 different subjects was used in addition to the roughly 620-subject first cohort. A later analysis re-examined previously published TCR beta repertoires from several hundred donors and added high-resolution HLA genotyping to investigate patterns of TCR occurrence. An early release covering 550 to 650 HLA-typed donors comprised about 290 gigabases of sequencing data and approximately 85 million unique TCR sequences. An earlier analysis of 587 of the donors applied high-throughput TCR beta sequencing to assess whether each TCR beta V gene segment acted as functional or pseudogenic. Among around 400 genotyped donors of the cohort, an average of approximately 240,000 unique TCR beta nucleotide sequences was sequenced per donor, of which 15% to 20% were non-productive. Of the approximately 400 genotyped donors, over 65% fell in the genetic ancestry cluster associated with self-reported Caucasian donors. The study was designed to test whether signatures of past pathogen exposure could be identified by cataloging public T cell receptors. The study profiled the T cell repertoires of more than 500 subjects by immunosequencing and related them to cytomegalovirus serostatus. A later genetic analysis took genome-wide SNP genotypes for about 55% of the 666 donors and used that subset as a discovery cohort. The study combined high-throughput TCR immunosequencing, statistical association of individual TCRs with disease status, and machine learning to predict cytomegalovirus infection status. Because of strong linkage in the cohort, roughly 5 DR-DQ haplotypes were treated as single units for association and clustering. HLA typing covered class I and class II loci at four-digit resolution. Typing coverage varied by locus: 629-630 donors for A, B, C, DRB1 and DQB1; 500 to 550 for DQA1; about 590 for DPA1; approximately 470 for DPB1. In the later analysis, no new phenotypic data were used to find candidate immune exposures; instead, reliance was placed on TCR beta sequences and their occurrence across donors. Every discovery cohort repertoire had been produced on one sequencing platform. Donor age, sex, ethnicity and CMV serostatus were compiled alongside the repertoire data. The paper as a whole reports these results and caveats: This cohort had only TCR beta chains sequenced, and the lack of alpha or paired-chain data limited which features could be detected. The study gave a list of under 200 TCR beta chains associated with cytomegalovirus. HLA typing was unavailable for some donors at each locus, so association tests used only the typed subset. According to the authors, the approach could potentially be generalized to other disease states and immunological phenotypes. An association between a missense DCLRE1C variant and V-gene and J-gene trimming of TCR beta chains was found in a later genetic analysis and replicated in an independent cohort. When HLA alleles, especially DR and DQ, strongly co-occurred, attributing TCR associations to individual alleles was difficult. Compared with equally common non-associated chains, HLA-associated TCR beta chains in a later analysis were more clonally expanded and had lower generation probabilities. Because counts were too low, roughly 16 rarely observed V segments, including chromosome 9 orphons, were excluded from the earlier analysis of some 540 of the donors. A later analysis found that TCR association rates varied across HLA loci, with DRB1 alleles showing the most associated TCRs and HLA-C alleles the fewest. The 87-base-pair reads could not distinguish some IMGT-functional V segments, including TRBV6-2 and TRBV6-3, so those segments were excluded. According to a later genetic analysis, donors in an Asian-associated ancestry cluster had fewer N-insertions in productive TCRs than the approximately 650-donor mean. Cytomegalovirus status was reported to be diagnosed by the classifier with high specificity and sensitivity in both the original and validation cohorts. A few of the identified cytomegalovirus-associated TCR beta chains were confirmed in vitro to be specific for cytomegalovirus antigens. Correlated functional status among segregating V segments might reflect linkage disequilibrium, but an unknown experimental factor could not be ruled out. CMV serostatus was the only immune exposure information available for the cohort. A cluster of highly shared sequence variants was judged likely to represent a technical artifact of the sequencing pipeline. Sequencing depth was assumed to be roughly uniform across donors in the presence/absence analyses, though that assumption may not hold. Across donors, most TCR sequences were observed very rarely, whereas some public TCRs were present in many individuals. Specific HLA alleles were associated with roughly 16,000 TCR beta sequences at a false discovery rate of 0.05 in a later analysis. A later analysis reported that several top co-occurrence clusters appeared linked to parvovirus B19, influenza, CMV and Epstein-Barr virus. A further reported finding was that TCR beta sequences accurately predicted the HLA-A and HLA-B alleles for most subjects in the first cohort. A later analysis found that most CMV-associated TCR beta chains appeared HLA-restricted, with HLA associations seemingly driven largely by CMV exposure. An earlier analysis of approximately 530 of the donors showed that most TCR beta V segments appeared in productive rearrangements either about 87% or about 30% of the time, which broadly matched IMGT annotations.

The cohort was made up of roughly 670 healthy bone marrow donors. At the time of sampling, all cohort members were nominally healthy, though unrecorded immune exposures were likely present. The donor tested CMV seropositive, placing the donor among the 310 or so seropositive members of the cohort. A peripheral blood sample was collected from each donor, and TCR beta sequencing was performed on peripheral blood mononuclear cells. Genomic DNA was extracted from the blood cell samples with the Qiagen DNeasy Blood Extraction Kit. Trimming removed 1 base from V and 2 bases from J; the gene matches leave 1 base unexplained. The CDR3 covers 14 residues, taking in both the cysteine and the phenylalanine. The entry retains the CDR3 DNA only, 42 bases that are in frame from base 1. CDR1 and CDR2 were assigned from the germline V gene as KGHSH and LQKENI. The library was obtained by the immunoSEQ multiplex PCR assay. For the multiplex PCR, a mixture combining 60 forward primers for TCR Vbeta segments and 13 reverse primers for TCR Jbeta segments was used. A multiplex PCR assay on genomic DNA amplified the CDR3 region of rearranged TCR beta genes. On the Illumina HiSeq System, the amplified TCR beta libraries were sequenced as 87-base-pair reads. As for the original processing: A later analysis counted some 80 million unique TCR beta chains across the 666 repertoires, and roughly 10 million of these chains were shared by at least two donors. To remove PCR and sequencing errors, raw reads were error-corrected and collapsed into unique sequences using a nearest-neighbor algorithm that merged closely related sequences. CDR3 sequences were aligned to IMGT reference sequences to assign V, D and J gene segments. For a sequence to be retained, a match of at least six nucleotides to both a V gene segment and a J gene segment was required. Rearrangements were called productive when the CDR3 lacked stop codons and stayed in frame with V and J; all others were non-productive. CDR3 was defined according to IMGT convention as the region running from the second conserved V-encoded cysteine to the conserved J-encoded phenylalanine. In an earlier analysis of around 540 of the donors, sequences lacking an unambiguous match to a single V gene segment were excluded. In an earlier analysis of a few hundred of the donors, V segments were called functional above 56.7% productive rearrangements and were called segregating when the between-donor standard deviation exceeded 5%. To diagnose cytomegalovirus status from the catalog of TCR beta chain sequences, a statistical classification framework was built. A later analysis assigned V and J genes by comparing TCR nucleotide sequences with IMGT/GENE-DB human TR gene sequences. In a later analysis, CDR3 sequences and most-parsimonious VDJ recombination scenarios were assigned using the TCRdist pipeline. A later analysis defined each TCR beta chain by its CDR3 amino acid sequence plus V-gene family, and excluded reads lacking a unique V-gene family. In a later analysis, approximately 590 highly shared, low-generation-probability nucleotide sequences were removed to address suspected cross-contamination and a sequencing artifact. A later analysis calculated a clonal expansion index for each public chain from normalized within-repertoire ranks of inferred template counts. A later analysis computed generation probabilities with a VDJ recombination model fitted to out-of-frame rearrangements, and checked the results against IGoR. In a later analysis, hypergeometric tests were used to score TCR-TCR, TCR-HLA and TCR-CMV co-occurrence, with a repertoire-size bias correction applied to TCR pairs. False discovery rates were estimated in a later analysis by permuting HLA or CMV assignments 20 times. In a later analysis, co-occurring TCRs were grouped using DBSCAN, and TCRdist sequence similarity was added for clustering within HLA-allele-positive subsets. Repertoires with fewer than 30,000 or more than 120,000 public chains, plus five repertoires with anomalous nucleotide sharing, were excluded from co-occurrence clustering. TCRdb provides this immuneACCESS table in a form limited to in-frame rearrangements. Some clones are lacking; in checked studies, under half of them reflect an unresolved V gene, and why the rest are absent is not known. The D gene and trimming were derived from the DNA, and the V and J assignments and clone size from that table. The sample has 170,000 or so clones on record, about three quarters of them singletons. Of the sample, around 3.4% falls within the top ten clones.

This clone appeared a few times. Its antigen is not yet known. Base-call qualities are not available, and no considerably larger clone is one nucleotide away. This sequence was found in a woman aged 55-70 years in good health and CMV-seropositive. Recombination connected TRBV18 to TRBJ2-7, with 8 central nucleotides matching TRBD1. The sample comprised PBMCs. The sequenced DNA: TGTGCCAGCTCACCACAGACAGGGGCCTACGAGCAGTACTTC. This sequence encodes CASSPQTGAYEQYF.